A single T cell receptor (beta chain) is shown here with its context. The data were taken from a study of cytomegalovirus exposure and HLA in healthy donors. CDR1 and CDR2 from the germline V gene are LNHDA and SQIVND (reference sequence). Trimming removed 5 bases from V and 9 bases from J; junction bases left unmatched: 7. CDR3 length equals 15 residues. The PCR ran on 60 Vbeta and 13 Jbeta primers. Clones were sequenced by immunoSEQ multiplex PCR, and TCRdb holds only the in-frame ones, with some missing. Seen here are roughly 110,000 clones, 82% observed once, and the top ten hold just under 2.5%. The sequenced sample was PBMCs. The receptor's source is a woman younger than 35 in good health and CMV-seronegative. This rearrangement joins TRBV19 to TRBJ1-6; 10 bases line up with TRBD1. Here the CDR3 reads CASSGTGTGASPLHF. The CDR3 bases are TGTGCCAGTAGTGGGACCGGGACAGGGGCTTCACCCCTCCACTTT.